Shown below are 5 T cell receptor beta chains from a single sample sequenced in a study of Ad26.COV2.S vaccination and SARS-CoV-2 variants. Treatment described: some 20 received Ad26.COV2.S at low or high dose, single or two shots; 5 received placebo; per-sample allocation not given. Sampling happened 63 days after the first vaccine or placebo injection. Sequenced by immunoSEQ multiplex PCR; TCRdb stores in-frame clones only, minus some. Among hundreds of thousands of clones listed, 75% to 90% were seen once. The sequencing here drew on peripheral blood, taken in a trial of Ad26.COV2.S vaccine versus placebo. The receptor source for this set is a person aged 18-60 years who received the Ad26.COV2.S COVID-19 vaccine or a placebo.

The chain has TRBV19 and TRBJ2-6; 7 positions agree with TRBD1. From germline, CDR1 is LNHDA and CDR2 SQIVND (reference sequence). The CDR3 length is 15 residues. With V trimmed by 6 bases and J by 0 bases, 2 bases remained unmatched. The CDR3 region is CASRYRGSGANVLTF. CDR3 in DNA: TGTGCCAGTAGGTACAGGGGCTCTGGGGCCAACGTCCTGACTTTC. Based on the CDR3 plus reference TRBV19 and TRBJ2-6, the full variable domain is DGGITQSPKYLFRKEGQNVTLSCEQNLNHDAMYWYRQDPGQGLRLIYYSQIVNDFQKGDIAEGYSVSREKKESFPLTVTSAQKNPTAFYLCASRYRGSGANVLTFGAGSRLTVL.

The chain is built from TRBV5-4 and TRBJ1-4; a possible D gene is TRBD1 (5 bases). CDR3 size: 17 residues. V was pared by 3 bases and J by 2 bases, with 17 bases between. The germline V gene encodes CDR1 SGHNT and CDR2 YYREEE (reference sequence). The CDR3 nucleotides are TGTGCCAGCAGCTCGCGGGGGGGTACCAGTACTAATGAAAAACTGTTTTTT. It yields the protein CASSSRGGTSTNEKLFF. Filled out from reference TRBV5-4 and TRBJ1-4, the complete variable domain reads ETGVTQSPTHLIKTRGQQVTLRCSSQSGHNTVSWYQQALGQGPQFIFQYYREEENGRGNFPPRFSGLQFPNYSSELNVNALELDDSALYLCASSSRGGTSTNEKLFFGSGTQLSVL.

The table lists this clone with a count of one. The chain uses TRBV28 and TRBJ2-2; D unresolved. Per the germline V gene, CDR1 is MDHEN and CDR2 is SYDVKM. Trimming pared 8 bases from V and 12 bases from J, leaving 10 bases between. This CDR3 is 10 amino acids long. The CDR3 sequence: CASGGRKLFF. The CDR3 DNA follows: TGTGCCAGCGGCGGACGGAAGCTGTTTTTT.

A few counts support this clone. The rearrangement joins TRBV6-6 to TRBJ1-1, with unresolved D. CDR1 is MNHNY, CDR2 SVGAGI, per germline (reference sequence). CDR3 size: 11 residues. With 5 bases removed from V and 7 bases from J, the gap between germline ends came to 8 bases. CDR3 sequence: CASSRTDEAFF. In nucleotides, the CDR3 is TGTGCCAGCAGTCGGACGGATGAAGCTTTCTTT.

The chain is built from TRBV2 and TRBJ2-2; D might be TRBD2 (5 bases). Trimming cost V 10 bases and J 3 bases, with 18 bases left between them. Germline-derived CDR1 and CDR2 are SNHLY and FYNNEI. The CDR3 spans 15 residues. The CDR3 coding sequence is TGTGCCACCAAACCCCGGACTCAAGACACCGGGGAGCTGTTTTTT. Amino acids: CATKPRTQDTGELFF.